This TCR beta chain was profiled in a study of shared clonotypes between healthy human individuals (dated by TCRdb to 2018 to 2021). The study in broad terms: A few men and a couple of women, aged 18 to 49 years, made up the cohort. For each donor, CD4 naive and CD4 memory were each given three plates, CD8 naive was given two plates, and CD8 memory was given one plate. The study deeply sequenced blood TCR repertoires of several healthy adults to estimate repertoire size and the extent of clonotype sharing between individuals. Leukapheresis yielded between about 0.9 and 9.5 billion PBMCs per donor. To increase sequencing depth and limit assay-specific biases, different laboratories used diverse techniques to prepare libraries and sequence TCR repertoires.

CD8 naive samples consisted of CD45RO-negative cells that were positively selected for CCR7, yielding a CD45RA+CCR7+ population without TemRA cells. Healthy HIV-negative adults with no recently reported acute infections or vaccinations were included as donors. All donors were Caucasian adults living in Nashville, Tennessee, USA. After blood collection by leukapheresis, PBMCs were isolated using Ficoll-Histopaque density gradient centrifugation and then cryopreserved in the vapor phase of liquid nitrogen. Analytical flow cytometry was used to check the purity and quantity of every magnetically sorted T cell population. From each sorted fraction, genomic DNA was isolated and quantified by UV absorbance on a Nanodrop 2000c. Comment on this clone: Its antigen has not been determined. Qualities for individual bases were not recorded, and no much larger clone is one base off.

Study-level results and caveats: Larger estimated clonotype richness was generally found for naive subsets than for memory subsets. Pairwise subsampling indicated that sequencing depth was expected to affect the degree of clonotype sharing among donors. Even with the large sequencing depth, rarefaction of the sorted-subset datasets indicated that sequencing was incomplete. Higher generation probabilities were observed for clonotypes shared by all four sorted-subset donors than for non-shared clonotypes. Sharing across a few donors was observed for around 4.8% of naive CD4, over 3% of naive CD8, 2% to 2.5% of memory CD4, and roughly 0.4% of memory CD8 clonotypes. The small number of donors limited the genetic and exposure-history diversity represented. Sampling was restricted to blood, and TCR repertoires in tissue are likely to differ from TCR repertoires in blood.

Using the deep immunoSEQ assay, TCR CDR3 regions were amplified from genomic DNA by multiplex PCR. Genomic DNA extracted from each cell subset was distributed evenly over all wells of several immunoSEQ 96-well plates, and each plate served as one replicate. For sorted subsets, roughly 200 ng of genomic DNA, equivalent to roughly 33,000 T cell genomes, went into each replicate PCR. Purified libraries were measured with a Qubit 3.0 fluorometer, size-checked on a Bioanalyzer 2100, and measured again with the KAPA Library Quantification kit. Every immunoSEQ 96-well plate was sequenced on a separate single-read 150-cycle Illumina NextSeq 550 flow cell. The published analysis was carried out like this. The immunoSEQ output contained only junctional sequences without quality scores, so filtering could not match that applied to full-length reads. To assign V/J genes and CDR3, sequences were annotated against IMGT germline references using PyIR, a Python wrapper for IgBLAST v1.9. Reads were filtered out if the reads had weak V/J assignments (E-value above 1e-6), no CDR3, stop codons, out-of-frame junctions, or ambiguous translated residues. V3J clonotypes were defined as sequences sharing an identical inferred V gene, J gene, and CDR3 amino acid sequence. Percentage overlap between repertoires was calculated by dividing the number of shared unique clonotypes by the size of the smaller repertoire. Richness of each repertoire was evaluated using RTK rarefaction, the Chao1 estimator, and Recon v2.1 estimates of unobserved clonotypes. Generation probabilities for all TCRbeta clonotypes obtained by the gDNA method from a handful of donors were computed using OLGA. Drawn from immuneACCESS, this table holds only the in-frame rearrangements with V and J called that TCRdb kept. Clones are partly lost; checked studies trace under half to an unresolved V gene and leave the rest unexplained. For V, J and clone size, that table is used; D and trimming come from the DNA. For this sample there are around 600,000 clones; nearly 98% appear just once. 0.25% to 0.35% of the sample rests with the top ten.

The germline V gene provides CDR1 SGHAT and CDR2 FQNNGV. The trim is 4 bases for V and 6 bases for J, with a gap of 9 bases between the germline ends. From its cysteine to its phenylalanine, the CDR3 spans 12 amino acids. Only the CDR3 DNA stays, 36 bases, in frame from base 1. The sequenced sample consisted of naive CD8+ T cells sorted from blood. The cell subset or site label here, explained by the study, means: CD45RA+CCR7+. This receptor was taken from a man aged 25 to 40 in good health. The chain was built from TRBV11-2 and TRBJ1-1; the D gene assignment is ambiguous. The CDR3 reads CASSSVGPEAFF. The DNA is as follows: TGTGCCAGCAGCTCCGTTGGCCCTGAAGCTTTCTTT. When the CDR3 is completed using the reference TRBV11-2 and TRBJ1-1 genes on either side, the full variable domain is EAGVAQSPRYKIIEKRQSVAFWCNPISGHATLYWYQQILGQGPKLLIQFQNNGVVDDSQLPKDRFSAERLKGVDSTLKIQPAKLEDSAVYLCASSSVGPEAFFGQGTRLTVV.